This T cell receptor beta chain is from a study of T cell responses to AZD1222 COVID-19 vaccine. Study-wide results and limits: Sampling that yielded the repertoires occurred only after the peak T cell response. Within unmutated variant regions lay the reported targets of nearly half of spike-specific TCRs. It should be noted that donors were predominantly white British and more often female, and clonal diversity was possibly underestimated.

This clone has just a few counts. The antigen is not known. Only in-frame clones appear in the TCRdb table, and some are missing; sequencing was by immunoSEQ multiplex PCR. The sample contains fewer than 150,000 clones, about nine tenths of which appear only once. Germline CDR1 is SGHDN and CDR2 is FVKESK. Trimming shortened V by 2 bases and J by 4 bases, and 3 bases separated the two germline ends. CDR3 length: 12 amino acids. The origin of this receptor is an adult in good health. This chain connects TRBV14 to TRBJ2-1; D not resolved. The sample here was peripheral blood, taken on day 0 of AZD1222 vaccination. Here the CDR3 reads CASSQRYNEQFF. The CDR3 DNA follows: TGTGCCAGCAGCCAAAGATACAATGAGCAGTTCTTC.